These 17 T cell receptor beta chains share one sample of origin, sequenced in a study of T cells in Graves' hyperthyroidism and ophthalmopathy. RNA transcripts yielded amplified TCR beta CDR3 regions. The TCR CDR3 first-round RT-PCR relied on the HTBI primer set. TCRdb recomputed calls from the multiplex PCR reads with MiXCR, one row per CDR3 protein. This table holds about 600,000 distinct CDR3 sequences, approximately 14% found once. Sequencing was done on a sample of blood. These receptors all stem from a woman between 50 and 59 years old with Graves' ophthalmopathy.

Regarding this clonotype: Since a much larger clone is just one base distant, this may be a read error. The chain combines TRBV19 with TRBJ1-1; D may be TRBD1 (5 bases). The CDR3 has 15 amino acids. Trimming shortened V by 3 bases and J by 10 bases, and 21 bases separated the two germline ends. Per germline, CDR1 LNHDA and CDR2 SQIVND (reference sequence). The CDR3 DNA reads TGTGCCAGTAGTATTCCCCCCACAGGTACCGTGGCAGCTTTCTTT. This codes for CASSIPPTGTVAAFF.

Regarding this clonotype: One end of the junction varies from germline; a read error may be responsible. The rearrangement joins TRBV29-1 to TRBJ2-5, with 8 bases identical to TRBD1. This CDR3 region has 17 residues. CDR1 and CDR2 from the germline V gene are SQVTM and ANQGSEA. The CDR3 sequence: CSVGIQGGSLGLETQHF. CDR3 nucleotides: TGCAGCGTTGGGATACAGGGGGGCTCTTTAGGTCTGGAGACCCAGCACTTC.

This clonotype was seen ten or more times. The chain is built from TRBV2 and TRBJ2-7; D not certain. Between the trimmed V and J ends, which lost 4 bases and 2 bases, there was a span of 9 bases. Germline assignment: CDR1 SNHLY and CDR2 FYNNEI. This CDR3 is built from 13 residues. For the CDR3, the DNA is TGTGCCAGCAGTGTTCGTCAGACCTACGAGCAGTACTTC. The encoded protein is CASSVRQTYEQYF.

The chain carries TRBV3-2 and TRBJ1-5; the table's D call TRBD1 went unverified against the DNA. TRBV3-2 is a pseudogene segment. CDR3 length: 16 residues. The CDR3 loop is CASSLSRGLGNQPQHF. CDR3 in DNA: TGTGCCAGCAGCCTCTCCAGGGGATTAGGCAATCAGCCCCAGCATTTT.

This clonotype was picked up many times. The rearrangement uses TRBV7-6 and TRBJ2-7, with D possibly matching TRBD1 (6 bases). CDR1 is SGHVS and CDR2 is FNYEAQ in the germline V gene. CDR3 size: 16 residues. Trimming took 4 bases from V and 0 from J, leaving 16 bases between them. CDR3 protein: CASSSGTSVNSYEQYF. The CDR3 DNA sequence: TGTGCCAGCAGCTCCGGGACATCGGTGAACTCCTACGAGCAGTACTTC. The variable domain in full, with the rest retrieved from reference TRBV7-6 and TRBJ2-7, is GAGVSQSPRYKVTKRGQDVALRCDPISGHVSLYWYRQALGQGPEFLTYFNYEAQQDKSGLPNDRFSAERPEGSISTLTIQRTEQRDSAMYRCASSSGTSVNSYEQYFGPGTRLTVT.

This clonotype came up many times. V gene TRBV7-2 combines with J gene TRBJ2-1; D is uncertain. Germline assignment: CDR1 SGHTA and CDR2 FQGNSA. With 1 base removed from V and 9 bases from J, the gap between germline ends came to 7 bases. The CDR3 consists of 12 residues. The CDR3 sequence is CASSLGRAEQFF. The CDR3, as DNA: TGTGCCAGCAGCTTAGGTCGTGCTGAGCAGTTCTTC.

This clonotype was seen repeatedly, ten times or more. The V call is TRBV20-1, the J call TRBJ2-7; TRBD2 matches 8 bases. The V gene end was trimmed by 4 bases and the J gene end by 0 bases; junction bases not matched to a gene: 8. The CDR3 runs to 15 residues. Germline V gene sequence: CDR1 DFQATT, CDR2 SNEGSKA (reference sequence). The CDR3 region has the DNA TGCAGTGCTACCCGAGGACTAGCTGGCTCCTACGAGCAGTACTTC. Amino acids: CSATRGLAGSYEQYF.

There are many counts of this clonotype. The V call is TRBV28, the J call TRBJ1-4, with D hard to call. Germline CDR1 MDHEN, CDR2 SYDVKM. V was pared by 5 bases and J by 0 bases, with 7 bases between. This CDR3 is 14 amino acids long. The CDR3 nucleotides are TGTGCCAGCAGTGTTTCTTCAACTAATGAAAAACTGTTTTTT. Protein: CASSVSSTNEKLFF.

Notes on this clonotype: A read error may be the cause here, since a much bigger clone is one base away. This sequence joins TRBV29-1 and TRBJ2-3; D may be TRBD2 (5 bases). CDR1 and CDR2 from the germline V gene are SQVTM and ANQGSEA. The CDR3 has 15 residues. V lost 0 bases, J lost 0 bases, and 10 bases lay in between. As DNA, the CDR3 is TGCAGCGTTGAAGATGCTAGCACAAGCACAGATACGCAGTATTTT. Translation: CSVEDASTSTDTQYF.

This clonotype has more than one count but fewer than ten. The J gene is TRBJ1-1, the V gene TRBV5-1, with a possible D match to TRBD1 (5 bases). The CDR3 runs 16 residues. Germline V gives CDR1 SGHRS, CDR2 YFSETQ. V lost 0 bases to trimming and J lost 5 bases, with 17 bases between them. CDR3 sequence (DNA): TGCGCCAGCAGCTTGGGTCATGGGGCACCTGGGACTGAAGCTTTCTTT. Its protein is CASSLGHGAPGTEAFF.

A few counts support this clonotype. The rearrangement links TRBV27 to TRBJ1-5, with no clear D. CDR3 size: 12 residues. Per the germline V gene, CDR1 is MNHEY and CDR2 is SMNVEV (reference sequence). Trimming left V 5 bases short and J 3 bases short, with 5 bases between. The CDR3 reads CASSRVNQPQHF. CDR3 nucleotide sequence: TGTGCCAGCAGTCGGGTCAATCAGCCCCAGCATTTT.

This clonotype was observed many times. CDR3 amino acids: CASLAAGGGGYTF. The CDR3 bases are TGTGCCAGCCTCGCGGCAGGGGGAGGAGGCTACACCTTC. The gene calls are TRBV28 and TRBJ1-2, with 7 bases identical to TRBD1. Trimming at V came to 8 bases and at J to 8 bases, leaving 11 bases not matched to a gene. The CDR3 is 13 amino acids. Germline CDR1 and CDR2: MDHEN and SYDVKM.

This clonotype has ten or more counts. The V and J genes are TRBV7-9 and TRBJ2-7; 9 positions match TRBD1. The V gene's germline CDR1 is SEHNR and CDR2 FQNEAQ (reference sequence). This CDR3 has 14 amino acids. The V gene end was trimmed by 5 bases and the J gene end by 6 bases; junction bases not matched to a gene: 8. The DNA of the CDR3 is TGTGCCAGCAGCCGGGACAGGGAGCCTCGCGAGCAGTACTTC. Protein: CASSRDREPREQYF.

This clonotype was detected ten times or more. The chain links TRBV20-1 to TRBJ2-4; D is undetermined. V lost 1 base, J lost 7 bases, and 8 bases lay in between. From germline, CDR1 is DFQATT and CDR2 SNEGSKA (reference sequence). The CDR3 runs to 12 residues. CDR3: CSARGDPNIQYF. CDR3 DNA: TGCAGTGCTAGAGGAGATCCCAACATTCAGTACTTC.

This chain joins TRBV6-5 and TRBJ1-1; no reliable D call. V was pared by 0 bases and J by 0 bases, with 14 bases between. CDR1 is MNHEY, CDR2 SVGAGI, per germline. The CDR3 has 17 residues. CDR3 nucleotides: TGTGCCAGCAGTTACTCTTCCTTTAGGTTCGTGAACACTGAAGCTTTCTTT. Protein sequence: CASSYSSFRFVNTEAFF.

This clonotype was picked up a small number of times. This chain joins TRBV6-1 and TRBJ1-4; D remains ambiguous. The germline CDR1 and CDR2 sequences are MNHNS and SASEGT. The germline V and J ends were trimmed by 5 bases and 4 bases, with 14 bases remaining between them. The CDR3 length is 15 residues. CDR3 in amino acids: CASSMVVGSNEKLFF. The CDR3 DNA follows: TGTGCCAGCAGTATGGTCGTCGGCAGTAATGAAAAACTGTTTTTT.

The sample holds many counts of this clonotype. The genes are TRBV11-2 and TRBJ2-1, with TRBD2 identical over 7 bases. From germline, CDR1 is SGHAT and CDR2 FQNNGV. Trimming took 6 bases from V and 2 from J; bases not matched to a gene: 7. The CDR3 totals 15 residues. In DNA form, the CDR3 reads TGTGCCAGCAGTATCTCTAGCGGACCCTACAATGAGCAGTTCTTC. This gives the protein CASSISSGPYNEQFF.